This TCR beta chain was identified in a study of neurological immune-mediated disorders. General study findings and limits: Private repertoires in all groups were suggested, as expanded clones shared no CDR3 amino acid sequences across subjects. Multiple sclerosis was found to have the least TCR clonal expansion, below healthy controls, and HTLV-1-associated myelopathy the most.

This clonotype was seen many times. The antigen is not known. 5'RACE with 10-nucleotide random UMIs generated the cDNA. The output of every sequencing run exceeded 190 million TCR-beta sequences, derived from 15-18 subjects. TCRdb processed the 5' RACE reads anew with MiXCR; each CDR3 protein has one entry. The data contain almost 85,000 distinct CDR3 sequences, 2% to 3% of them singletons. The CDR3 is 13 amino acids. The clonotype was recovered from a woman aged 25-40 years with multiple sclerosis. The material sequenced was PBMCs. This rearrangement joins TRBV3-2 to TRBJ2-7. TRBV3-2 is recorded as a pseudogene. CDR3 nucleotides: TGTGCCAGCAGTCGACGACTGATCGGCGAGCAGTACTTC. Its protein product is CASSRRLIGEQYF.